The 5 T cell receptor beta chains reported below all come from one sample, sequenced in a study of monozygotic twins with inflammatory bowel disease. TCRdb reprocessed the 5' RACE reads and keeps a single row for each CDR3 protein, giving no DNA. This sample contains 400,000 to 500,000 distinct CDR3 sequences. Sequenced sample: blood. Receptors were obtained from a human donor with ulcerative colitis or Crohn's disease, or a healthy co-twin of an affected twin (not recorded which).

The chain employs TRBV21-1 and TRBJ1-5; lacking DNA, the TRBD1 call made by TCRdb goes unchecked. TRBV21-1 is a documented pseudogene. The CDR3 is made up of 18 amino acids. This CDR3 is CASSSKPRTGVSNQPQHF.

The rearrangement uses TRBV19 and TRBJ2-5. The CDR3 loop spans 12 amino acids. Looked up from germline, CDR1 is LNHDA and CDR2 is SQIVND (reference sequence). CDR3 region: CASSFGQETQYF.

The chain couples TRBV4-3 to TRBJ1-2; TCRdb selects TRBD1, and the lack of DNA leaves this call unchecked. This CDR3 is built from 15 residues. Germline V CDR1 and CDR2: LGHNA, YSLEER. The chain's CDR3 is CASSQDRRQLYGYTF.

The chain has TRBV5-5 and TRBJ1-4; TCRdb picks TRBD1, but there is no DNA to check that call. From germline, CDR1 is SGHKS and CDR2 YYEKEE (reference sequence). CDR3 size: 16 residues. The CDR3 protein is CASSGPQGGDNEKLFF.

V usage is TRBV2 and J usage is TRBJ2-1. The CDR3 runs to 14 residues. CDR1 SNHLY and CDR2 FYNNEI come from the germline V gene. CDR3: CASSVNRNGNEQFF.